Following are 9 T cell receptor beta chains from one sample sequenced in a study of shared clonotypes between healthy human individuals. In the naive CD8 group, cells lacked CD45RO and were positively selected for CCR7, so terminally differentiated effector memory CD45RA+ cells were left out. TCRdb's table, derived via immunoSEQ multiplex PCR, lists solely in-frame clones and lacks some. The repertoire has around 2,000,000 clones, around 93% of them found once; the top ten carry around 1.7%. The sample was naive CD8+ T cells from PBMCs. These receptor sequences come from a man aged 18-30 years in good health. Some clones in this sample may be carry-over from other donors' samples.

V gene TRBV5-1 combines with J gene TRBJ1-1; weak D call: TRBD1 (5 bases). The CDR3 totals 12 residues. Between the trimmed V and J ends, which lost 1 base and 8 bases, there was a span of 9 bases. Germline CDR1 and CDR2: SGHRS and YFSETQ. CDR3 in amino acids: CASSLSGPEAFF. The CDR3 DNA reads TGCGCCAGCAGCTTGTCAGGGCCCGAAGCTTTCTTT.

This chain uses TRBV10-3 with TRBJ2-2, with a possible D match to TRBD2 (6 bases). Germline V gives CDR1 ENHRY, CDR2 SYGVKD. This CDR3 is built from 14 residues. Trimming removed 4 bases from V and 2 bases from J, with 8 bases in between. The CDR3 bases are TGTGCCATCAGTGCACTAGCAAACACCGGGGAGCTGTTTTTT. This translates into CAISALANTGELFF.

V gene TRBV27 combines with J gene TRBJ2-7; TRBD1 aligns across 10 bases. The CDR3 is 14 amino acids. Germline assignment: CDR1 MNHEY and CDR2 SMNVEV (reference sequence). V dropped 3 bases and J dropped 7; count of bases not matched to a gene: 6. The CDR3 DNA reads as TGTGCCAGCAGTTTTTCCGGGACAGGGGTTGAGCAGTACTTC. Its protein is CASSFSGTGVEQYF.

The chain links TRBV7-2 to TRBJ2-7; D might be TRBD2 (7 bases). The CDR3 consists of 16 residues. The V and J ends lost 6 bases and 0 bases respectively, with 18 bases between them. In germline, CDR1 is SGHTA, CDR2 FQGNSA. The chain's CDR3 is CASREEWGGPSYEQYF. The CDR3 coding sequence is TGTGCCAGCAGAGAAGAGTGGGGGGGGCCCTCCTACGAGCAGTACTTC.

This clone was detected a few times. The chain joins TRBV5-4 to TRBJ1-2; a weak D match, TRBD1 (5 bases). The germline V gene encodes CDR1 SGHNT and CDR2 YYREEE (reference sequence). The V end was cut by 4 bases, the J end by 8 bases, with 18 bases between. This CDR3 has 14 amino acids. The CDR3 DNA reads TGTGCCAGCAGCCTGGGAGGGGACGTGCGAGGCTACACCTTC. Its protein is CASSLGGDVRGYTF.

To note about this clone: This sample includes further DNA sequences coding for the same CDR3. V gene TRBV6-6 combines with J gene TRBJ2-7; D is ambiguous. In germline, CDR1 is MNHNY, CDR2 SVGAGI (reference sequence). The CDR3 consists of 13 residues. V was pared by 0 bases and J by 4 bases, with 7 bases between. The CDR3 nucleotides read TGTGCCAGCAGTTACTCAAATTCTTACGAGCAGTACTTC. Residues: CASSYSNSYEQYF.

This clone was seen a single time. The gene calls are TRBV7-8 and TRBJ1-5; the D is unclear. V lost 5 bases and J lost 2, with 10 bases in between. The V gene's germline CDR1 is SGHVS and CDR2 FQNEAQ. The CDR3 runs 14 residues. CDR3 coding DNA: TGTGCCAGCAGCGGCCGACTGGGCAATCAGCCCCAGCATTTT. This gives the protein CASSGRLGNQPQHF.

V usage is TRBV7-8 and J usage is TRBJ2-5, with a weak D call TRBD1 (6 bases). This CDR3 is built from 16 residues. Trimming took off 1 base at V and 4 bases at J, with 16 bases between the two ends. Germline values: CDR1 SGHVS, CDR2 FQNEAQ. The chain's CDR3 is CASSLGAGVDGETQYF. The CDR3 DNA sequence: TGTGCCAGCAGCTTAGGAGCAGGGGTAGACGGAGAGACCCAGTACTTC.

V usage is TRBV5-1 and J usage is TRBJ2-2; unclear D gene. This CDR3 comprises 16 residues. The V gene's germline CDR1 is SGHRS and CDR2 YFSETQ. Trimming shortened V by 2 bases and J by 0 bases, and 11 bases separated the two germline ends. The CDR3: CASSLNGAPNTGELFF. The CDR3 DNA follows: TGCGCCAGCAGCTTAAACGGCGCACCGAACACCGGGGAGCTGTTTTTT. Combining the CDR3 with reference TRBV5-1 and TRBJ2-2 gives the whole variable domain KAGVTQTPRYLIKTRGQQVTLSCSPISGHRSVSWYQQTPGQGLQFLFEYFSETQRNKGNFPGRFSGRQFSNSRSEMNVSTLELGDSALYLCASSLNGAPNTGELFFGEGSRLTVL.